A single sample gave rise to the 14 T cell receptor beta chains below, sequenced in a study of blood T cell repertoires in COVID-19. Only in-frame clones appear in the TCRdb table, and some are missing; sequencing was by immunoSEQ multiplex PCR. The table shows tens of thousands of clones, with 70% to 90% occurring only once. What was sequenced was peripheral blood. The receptor source for this set is a man aged 45 to 65 with active COVID-19.

The rearrangement links TRBV25-1 to TRBJ2-5; D possibly corresponds to TRBD1 (5 bases). From germline, CDR1 is MGHDK and CDR2 SYGVNS. The CDR3 loop spans 15 amino acids. V was clipped by 1 base and J by 2 bases, with 11 bases between them. CDR3 coding DNA: TGTGCCAGCAGTGAATCCACAGGACCACAAGAGACCCAGTACTTC. Amino acids: CASSESTGPQETQYF.

The V call is TRBV27, the J call TRBJ2-7; 8 positions match TRBD1. CDR1 is MNHEY, CDR2 SMNVEV, per germline (reference sequence). The CDR3 totals 13 residues. With V trimmed by 5 bases and J by 5 bases, 5 bases remained unmatched. The CDR3 here is CASSRTGSHEQYV. CDR3 nucleotide sequence: TGTGCCAGCAGTAGGACAGGGTCCCACGAGCAGTACGTC.

The CDR3 sequence is CASSSDILGGRRDTQYF. The CDR3, as DNA: TGTGCCAGCAGTTCCGACATTCTGGGGGGTAGGAGAGATACGCAGTATTTT. The chain couples TRBV27 to TRBJ2-3; D possibly corresponds to TRBD2 (6 bases). Per germline, CDR1 MNHEY and CDR2 SMNVEV (reference sequence). This CDR3 is built from 17 residues. The V end was cut by 4 bases, the J end by 5 bases, with 22 bases between.

This rearrangement joins TRBV24-1 to TRBJ2-1, with 8 nucleotides matching TRBD2. Germline V gives CDR1 KGHDR, CDR2 SFDVKD. This CDR3 is built from 15 residues. V shed 3 bases and J 9 bases; nucleotides not matched to a gene: 9. The CDR3 DNA reads TGTGCCACCAGTGATCCGGGAGGGGGGGATGGTGAGCAGTTCTTC. Translating gives CATSDPGGGDGEQFF.

This chain uses TRBV19 with TRBJ1-3, with D possibly TRBD1 on 6 matching bases. Germline V lookup: CDR1 LNHDA, CDR2 SQIVND (reference sequence). Trimming took 4 bases from V and 0 from J, leaving 19 bases between them. This CDR3 region has 18 residues. The DNA for the CDR3 is TGTGCCAGTAGTACATCAGCCGGGACACTAAACTCTGGAAACACCATATATTTT. It is translated as CASSTSAGTLNSGNTIYF. Using reference TRBV19 and TRBJ1-3 for the parts outside the CDR3, the full variable domain is DGGITQSPKYLFRKEGQNVTLSCEQNLNHDAMYWYRQDPGQGLRLIYYSQIVNDFQKGDIAEGYSVSREKKESFPLTVTSAQKNPTAFYLCASSTSAGTLNSGNTIYFGEGSWLTVV.

CDR3 coding DNA: TGTGCCAGCAGCCTTGGGACTAGCGGGAGGGGGAGGGAGACCCAGTACTTC. This encodes CASSLGTSGRGRETQYF. V usage is TRBV7-9 and J usage is TRBJ2-5; 16 bases map to TRBD2. J gave up 5 bases and V 5 bases, and 8 bases lay outside the gene matches. The CDR3 has 17 residues. The germline gives CDR1 SEHNR, CDR2 FQNEAQ (reference sequence).

The rearrangement links TRBV7-9 to TRBJ1-1, with no clear D. The CDR3 runs 14 residues. The V end lost 2 bases, the J end lost 3 bases, and 10 bases lay between the germline ends. Germline V gene sequence: CDR1 SEHNR, CDR2 FQNEAQ (reference sequence). The CDR3 nucleotides are TGTGCCAGCAGCTTACCCGGGGAGGACACTGAAGCTTTCTTT. Its protein product is CASSLPGEDTEAFF.

The chain carries TRBV5-1 and TRBJ1-1; 9 nucleotides align to TRBD1. J lost 0 bases, V lost 2 bases, and 5 bases had no gene match. CDR3 length: 16 residues. Germline values: CDR1 SGHRS, CDR2 YFSETQ. This CDR3 is CASSFGDRDMNTEAFF. CDR3 nucleotide sequence: TGCGCCAGCAGCTTCGGGGACAGGGATATGAACACTGAAGCTTTCTTT.

This chain connects TRBV9 to TRBJ2-1, with 9 bases matching TRBD2. V trimming: 3 bases; J trimming: 8 bases; junction bases outside the gene matches: 9. Germline V CDR1 and CDR2: SGDLS, YYNGEE. The CDR3 covers 15 residues. The CDR3, as DNA: TGTGCCAGCAGCGGGGAAAGCGGGAGGAGATATGAGCAGTTCTTC. It translates to CASSGESGRRYEQFF.

This chain connects TRBV11-2 to TRBJ1-2, with a weak D call TRBD1 (5 bases). CDR1 and CDR2 from the germline V gene are SGHAT and FQNNGV. V was cut by 2 bases and J by 3 bases, with 10 bases left in between. The length of the CDR3 is 14 residues. The CDR3 DNA reads as TGTGCCAGCAGCTTAAACAGGAACTACTATGGCTACACCTTC. Its translation is CASSLNRNYYGYTF.

This clone was counted a single time. This chain links TRBV13 with TRBJ2-3; 7 bases fit TRBD2. Germline V gives CDR1 PRHDT, CDR2 FYEKMQ (reference sequence). The CDR3 covers 16 residues. With V trimmed by 4 bases and J by 1 base, 8 bases remained unmatched. The CDR3 nucleotides are TGTGCCAGCAGCTCACGGACTAGTAGGGGCACAGATACGCAGTATTTT. As protein: CASSSRTSRGTDTQYF.

The chain carries TRBV7-3 and TRBJ2-5; perhaps TRBD2 as D (7 bases). This CDR3 has 15 residues. Germline CDR1 and CDR2: SGHTA and FQGTGA. Deletions cut 5 bases from V and 5 bases from J, with 18 bases between. The CDR3 DNA reads TGTGCCAGCAGCATCAGCCCGGGGGGCTGGGAGACCCAGTACTTC. Its protein product is CASSISPGGWETQYF.

V and J are TRBV6-5 and TRBJ1-6; a weak D match, TRBD1 (6 bases). The CDR3 has 16 amino acids. Germline V gives CDR1 MNHEY, CDR2 SVGAGI. Trimming pared 0 bases from V and 15 bases from J, leaving 21 bases between. Here the CDR3 DNA reads TGTGCCAGCAGTTACTCGGCGTCAGGGGCCCAGTTCCTCCTCCACTTT. Amino acid sequence: CASSYSASGAQFLLHF.

This rearrangement joins TRBV7-8 to TRBJ2-2, with 7 bases lining up with TRBD2. Germline V CDR1 and CDR2: SGHVS, FQNEAQ. CDR3 size: 15 residues. In DNA, the CDR3 is TGTATTTCGGCGGGCGGGAGAGTAGGCACCGGGGAGCTGTTTTTT. This translates into CISAGGRVGTGELFF. The full variable domain, with the rest looked up from reference TRBV7-8 and TRBJ2-2, is GAGVSQSPRYKVAKRGQDVALRCDPISGHVSLFWYQQALGQGPEFLTYFQNEAQLDKSGLPSDRFFAERPEGSVSTLKIQRTQQEDSAVYLCISAGGRVGTGELFFGEGSRLTVL.